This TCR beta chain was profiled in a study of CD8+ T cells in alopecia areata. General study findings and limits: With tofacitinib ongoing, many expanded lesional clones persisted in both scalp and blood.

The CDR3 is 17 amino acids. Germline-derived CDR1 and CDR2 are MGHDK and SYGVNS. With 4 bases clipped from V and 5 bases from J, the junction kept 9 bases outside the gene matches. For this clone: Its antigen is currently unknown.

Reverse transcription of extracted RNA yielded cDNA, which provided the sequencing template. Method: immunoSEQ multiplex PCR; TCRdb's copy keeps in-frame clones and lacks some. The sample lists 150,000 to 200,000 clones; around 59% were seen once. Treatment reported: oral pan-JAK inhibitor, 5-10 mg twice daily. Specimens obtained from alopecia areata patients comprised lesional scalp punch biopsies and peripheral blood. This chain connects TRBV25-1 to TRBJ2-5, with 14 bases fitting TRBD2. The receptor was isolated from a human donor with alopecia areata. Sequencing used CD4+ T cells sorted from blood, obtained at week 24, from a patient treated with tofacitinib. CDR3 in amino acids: CASSGVGLAGEGETQYF. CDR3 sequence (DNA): TGTGCCAGCAGTGGCGTGGGACTAGCGGGGGAGGGGGAGACCCAGTACTTC.